One and the same sample provided the 26 T cell receptor beta chains below, sequenced in a study of OX40 agonist ivuxolimab in advanced cancers. Clones were read by immunoSEQ multiplex PCR, and TCRdb kept only the in-frame ones, dropping some. The sample yields about 58,000 clones, 83% seen once. The sample in question was CD4+ or CD8+ T cells sorted from blood, obtained in a trial of the OX40 agonist ivuxolimab. The source is an adult with an advanced solid tumor such as melanoma, head and neck, liver or kidney cancer.

In its sample, this clone was seen a few times. This chain uses TRBV30 with TRBJ1-2; D unresolved. Germline V gives CDR1 GTSNPN, CDR2 SVGIG (reference sequence). V was trimmed by 5 bases and J by 0 bases, leaving 13 bases between them. CDR3 length: 14 residues. The DNA for the CDR3 is TGTGCCTGGGCCCTCGATCCATCTAACTATGGCTACACCTTC. Amino acid sequence: CAWALDPSNYGYTF.

The V gene is TRBV9, the J gene TRBJ1-1; D possibly corresponds to TRBD1 (6 bases). The V gene lost 5 bases and the J gene lost 3 bases, with 14 bases spanning the gap. In germline, CDR1 is SGDLS, CDR2 YYNGEE. The CDR3 contains 14 residues. CDR3 amino acids: CASRRGEVDTEAFF. The CDR3 nucleotides are TGTGCCAGCAGAAGGGGGGAGGTAGACACTGAAGCTTTCTTT.

By sample share, this clone is medium-sized. The V and J genes are TRBV10-3 and TRBJ1-2, with D uncertain. This CDR3 region has 13 residues. Trimming stripped 3 bases from V and 4 bases from J, with 9 bases between. From germline, CDR1 is ENHRY and CDR2 SYGVKD. The CDR3 sequence: CAISEGVFYGYTF. In DNA form, the CDR3 reads TGTGCCATCAGTGAAGGCGTTTTCTATGGCTACACCTTC.

Concerning this clone: The junction does not match germline at one end; this may be a read error. The chain links TRBV2 to TRBJ1-1, with 12 bases aligning to TRBD1. Germline V gene sequence: CDR1 SNHLY, CDR2 FYNNEI. The CDR3 runs to 12 residues. Written as DNA, the CDR3 is TGTGCCAGCAGTGAAGGGGACAGGGGGCGATCGTTT. Protein product: CASSEGDRGRSF.

The V gene is TRBV9, the J gene TRBJ1-6; D uncertain. This CDR3 has 13 residues. V was trimmed by 3 bases and J by 13 bases, leaving 14 bases between them. The germline V gene has CDR1 SGDLS and CDR2 YYNGEE. In DNA form, the CDR3 reads TGTGCCAGCAGCGCTGGACCACTTCAGCCCCTCCACTTT. Residues: CASSAGPLQPLHF.

The genes are TRBV6-6 and TRBJ2-3; 7 bases match TRBD2. CDR1 and CDR2 (germline): MNHNY, SVGAGI (reference sequence). This CDR3 has 15 residues. The V and J ends lost 5 bases and 6 bases, in that order; junction bases with no gene match: 11. The CDR3 loop is CASSHQGGAGDTQYF. In DNA, the CDR3 is TGTGCCAGCAGTCACCAGGGTGGAGCGGGGGATACGCAGTATTTT.

This clone came up a few times. V and J are TRBV9 and TRBJ1-2; 7 bases are shared with TRBD1. J lost 0 bases, V lost 4 bases, and 9 bases had no gene match. CDR3 length: 16 amino acids. CDR1 and CDR2 (germline): SGDLS, YYNGEE. Written as DNA, the CDR3 is TGTGCCAGCAGCCCCACCGGACAGGCAGCTAACTATGGCTACACCTTC. The encoded protein is CASSPTGQAANYGYTF.

This chain connects TRBV6-5 to TRBJ2-7, with D possibly being TRBD1 or TRBD2 (5 bases each). V was shortened by 0 bases and J by 4 bases, with 10 bases between the two germline ends. Per germline, CDR1 MNHEY and CDR2 SVGAGI. CDR3 length: 14 residues. In nucleotides, the CDR3 is TGTGCCAGCAGTTACTCGAGGGGCCAATACGAGCAGTACTTC. Translation: CASSYSRGQYEQYF.

This chain links TRBV27 with TRBJ2-2; the D gene is possibly TRBD1 (6 bases). The V gene's germline CDR1 is MNHEY and CDR2 SMNVEV (reference sequence). With 0 bases removed from V and 7 bases from J, the gap between germline ends came to 12 bases. The CDR3 is made up of 15 amino acids. The CDR3 coding sequence is TGTGCCAGCAGTTTATCTGCAGGGGTGGACGGGGAGCTGTTTTTT. This sequence encodes CASSLSAGVDGELFF.

This clone has just a few counts. The chain joins TRBV9 to TRBJ2-3; no definite D call. Germline values: CDR1 SGDLS, CDR2 YYNGEE. Trimming took 3 bases from V and 5 from J, leaving 22 bases between them. This CDR3 has 17 residues. The CDR3 loop reads CASSGVAGSHLLDTQYF. The CDR3 DNA follows: TGTGCCAGCAGCGGGGTGGCTGGTTCCCATTTATTAGATACGCAGTATTTT.

The chain has TRBV6-5 and TRBJ1-4; weak D call: TRBD1 (6 bases). Per the germline V gene, CDR1 is MNHEY and CDR2 is SVGAGI. V lost 6 bases to trimming and J lost 8 bases, with 13 bases between them. The CDR3 sequence is 13 residues long. CDR3 region: CASRTGKVEKLFF. In DNA, the CDR3 is TGTGCCAGCAGAACAGGGAAGGTCGAAAAACTGTTTTTT.

The chain employs TRBV11-2 and TRBJ2-7; tentatively, D is TRBD1 (6 bases). Trimming stripped 8 bases from V and 4 bases from J, with 12 bases between. Germline V gene sequence: CDR1 SGHAT, CDR2 FQNNGV. CDR3 length: 12 amino acids. CDR3 nucleotides: TGTGCCAGCGGGACATCTAGTTACGAGCAGTACTTC. This translates into CASGTSSYEQYF.

This clone was seen just once. This rearrangement joins TRBV28 to TRBJ2-7; D is unresolved. The CDR3 has 11 amino acids. CDR1 and CDR2 (germline): MDHEN, SYDVKM. The ends were cut back, 6 bases at V and 2 bases at J, with 5 bases in the middle. The CDR3 coding sequence is TGTGCCAGCAGCCGTCCCTACGAGCAGTACTTC. This gives the protein CASSRPYEQYF.

This clone was seen a single time. V gene TRBV28 combines with J gene TRBJ2-3, with 8 bases matching TRBD1. The germline V gene encodes CDR1 MDHEN and CDR2 SYDVKM. J lost 2 bases, V lost 5 bases, and 3 bases had no gene match. The CDR3 runs to 14 residues. The CDR3: CASSKGQDTDTQYF. CDR3 sequence (DNA): TGTGCCAGCAGTAAGGGACAGGACACAGATACGCAGTATTTT. The full variable domain, its missing parts supplied by reference TRBV28 and TRBJ2-3, is DVKVTQSSRYLVKRTGEKVFLECVQDMDHENMFWYRQDPGLGLRLIYFSYDVKMKEKGDIPEGYSVSREKKERFSLILESASTNQTSMYLCASSKGQDTDTQYFGPGTRLTVL.

The table lists this clone with a few counts. This chain links TRBV5-1 with TRBJ2-1; 11 positions match TRBD2. The CDR3 is 17 residues long. J was trimmed by 7 bases and V by 0 bases; bases with no gene match: 9. Germline V gives CDR1 SGHRS, CDR2 YFSETQ. The CDR3 region is CASSLAVTSGGRNEQFF. The CDR3 DNA is TGCGCCAGCAGCTTGGCCGTAACTAGCGGGGGTCGGAATGAGCAGTTCTTC. Together with reference TRBV5-1 and TRBJ2-1, the CDR3 gives the full variable domain: KAGVTQTPRYLIKTRGQQVTLSCSPISGHRSVSWYQQTPGQGLQFLFEYFSETQRNKGNFPGRFSGRQFSNSRSEMNVSTLELGDSALYLCASSLAVTSGGRNEQFFGPGTRLTVL.

The chain carries TRBV5-1 and TRBJ2-5, with D uncertain. V lost 0 bases to trimming and J lost 1 base, with 7 bases between them. The CDR3 is 14 residues long. Germline values: CDR1 SGHRS, CDR2 YFSETQ. In DNA, the CDR3 is TGCGCCAGCAGCTTGGACGGCAGCCAAGAGACCCAGTACTTC. Amino acid sequence: CASSLDGSQETQYF.

The chain uses TRBV2 and TRBJ2-5; D may be TRBD2 (6 bases). The CDR3 is 13 residues long. Trimming shortened V by 7 bases and J by 4 bases, and 13 bases separated the two germline ends. The V gene's germline CDR1 is SNHLY and CDR2 FYNNEI. DNA of the CDR3: TGTGCCAGCAACCAACTAGCAGGAGAGACCCAGTACTTC. Its protein is CASNQLAGETQYF.

In its sample, this clone was seen once. This rearrangement joins TRBV7-3 to TRBJ1-2; D is possibly TRBD1 (5 bases). The V gene's germline CDR1 is SGHTA and CDR2 FQGTGA. The CDR3 has 12 amino acids. The V and J ends lost 4 bases and 8 bases respectively, with 11 bases between them. The CDR3 sequence is CASSWPRGGYTF. CDR3 nucleotides: TGTGCCAGCAGCTGGCCAAGGGGCGGCTACACCTTC.

The chain is built from TRBV2 and TRBJ2-7, with 8 bases that match TRBD1. Unmatched junction bases numbered 11, after V lost 10 bases and J lost 3 bases. CDR3 length: 14 residues. CDR1 SNHLY and CDR2 FYNNEI come from the germline V gene. CDR3 coding DNA: TGTGCCACCTGTAGGGACAGGACTTACTACGAGCAGTACTTC. This codes for CATCRDRTYYEQYF.

The chain has TRBV15 and TRBJ1-5; D remains unclear. CDR1 LNHNV and CDR2 YYDKDF come from the germline V gene (reference sequence). V was cut by 3 bases and J by 0 bases, with 6 bases left in between. CDR3 length equals 14 residues. The CDR3 is CATSSRYSNQPQHF. Written as DNA, the CDR3 is TGTGCCACCAGCAGCAGATATAGCAATCAGCCCCAGCATTTT.

With regard to this clone: At one end the junction does not follow the germline gene, possibly because of a read error. The chain uses TRBV5-1 and TRBJ1-1, with 9 bases fitting TRBD1. Per the germline V gene, CDR1 is SGHRS and CDR2 is YFSETQ. The CDR3 spans 13 residues. CDR3 protein: CASSLDRGTEAFF. The CDR3 DNA is TGCGCCAGCAGTTTGGACAGGGGCACTGAAGCTTTCTTT.

In its sample, this clone was seen a few times. The rearrangement uses TRBV30 and TRBJ1-1; no clear D. This CDR3 spans 11 amino acids. Germline V gene sequence: CDR1 GTSNPN, CDR2 SVGIG (reference sequence). Trimming left V 4 bases short and J 5 bases short, with 8 bases between. CDR3 DNA: TGTGCCTGGACCGGGGATACTGAAGCTTTCTTT. It yields the protein CAWTGDTEAFF.

The chain links TRBV19 to TRBJ2-3; D might be TRBD1 (6 bases). V dropped 3 bases and J dropped 0 bases, with 7 bases sitting between them. CDR3 length: 14 residues. In germline, CDR1 is LNHDA, CDR2 SQIVND (reference sequence). Here the CDR3 reads CASSIDRSTDTQYF. CDR3 nucleotides: TGTGCCAGTAGTATCGACAGGAGCACAGATACGCAGTATTTT.

This chain uses TRBV2 with TRBJ1-5; D call uncertain. Trimming took off 4 bases at V and 0 bases at J, with 16 bases between the two ends. Germline assignment: CDR1 SNHLY and CDR2 FYNNEI. CDR3 length equals 17 residues. The CDR3 protein is CASSGGLGLYSNQPQHF. Written as DNA, the CDR3 is TGTGCCAGCAGTGGTGGCTTAGGTTTGTATAGCAATCAGCCCCAGCATTTT. Supplemented by reference TRBV2 and TRBJ1-5, the full variable domain reads EPEVTQTPSHQVTQMGQEVILRCVPISNHLYFYWYRQILGQKVEFLVSFYNNEISEKSEIFDDQFSVERPDGSNFTLKIRSTKLEDSAMYFCASSGGLGLYSNQPQHFGDGTRLSIL.

This chain connects TRBV19 to TRBJ2-7; 8 bases fit TRBD2. This CDR3 is built from 15 residues. V shed 4 bases, J shed 0 bases, and the junction held 5 bases outside the gene matches. The germline gives CDR1 LNHDA, CDR2 SQIVND (reference sequence). The CDR3 coding sequence is TGTGCCAGTAGTAAGGCGGGGGGACCCTCCTACGAGCAGTACTTC. Translating it yields CASSKAGGPSYEQYF. The whole variable domain, filled in from reference TRBV19 and TRBJ2-7, reads DGGITQSPKYLFRKEGQNVTLSCEQNLNHDAMYWYRQDPGQGLRLIYYSQIVNDFQKGDIAEGYSVSREKKESFPLTVTSAQKNPTAFYLCASSKAGGPSYEQYFGPGTRLTVT.

V and J are TRBV7-9 and TRBJ1-1; possible D gene TRBD1, 6 bases. Germline V lookup: CDR1 SEHNR, CDR2 FQNEAQ (reference sequence). V was pared by 7 bases and J by 2 bases, with 17 bases between. The CDR3 extends over 15 amino acids. CDR3 sequence (DNA): TGTGCCAGCACCGGAGGAGGGGACATTAACACTGAAGCTTTCTTT. Translation: CASTGGGDINTEAFF.